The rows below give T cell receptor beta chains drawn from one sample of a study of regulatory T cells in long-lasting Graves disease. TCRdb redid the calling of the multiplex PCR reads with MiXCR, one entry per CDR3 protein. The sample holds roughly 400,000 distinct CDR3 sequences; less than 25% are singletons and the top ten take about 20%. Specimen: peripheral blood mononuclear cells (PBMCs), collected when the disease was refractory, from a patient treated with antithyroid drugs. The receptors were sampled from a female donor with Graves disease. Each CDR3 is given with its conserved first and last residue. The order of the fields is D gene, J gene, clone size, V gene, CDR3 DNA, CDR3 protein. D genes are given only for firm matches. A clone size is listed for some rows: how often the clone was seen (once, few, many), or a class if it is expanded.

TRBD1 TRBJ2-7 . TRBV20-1 TGCAGTGCTAGAGATCAGGACAGGGTCCCCTACGAGCAGTACTTC CSARDQDRVPYEQYF
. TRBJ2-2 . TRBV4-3 TGCGCCAGCAGCCCCTACCTTCGGACCGGGGAGCTGTTTTTT CASSPYLRTGELFF
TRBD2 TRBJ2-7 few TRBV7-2 TGTGCCAGCAGCCCCCGAGGGGGGCGGGAGGGCGGAGAGCAGTACTTC CASSPRGGREGGEQYF
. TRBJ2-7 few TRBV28 TGTGCCAGCAGTTACCGGGACTCCTACGGGCAGTACTTC CASSYRDSYGQYF
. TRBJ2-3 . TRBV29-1 TGCAGCGTTGGGACTGTGACAGATACGCAGTATTTT CSVGTVTDTQYF
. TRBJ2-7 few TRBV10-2 TGCGCCAGCAGGACGCCTCCGGGCGAGCAGTACTTC CASRTPPGEQYF
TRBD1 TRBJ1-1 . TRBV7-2 TGTGCCAGCAGCATCAGCCCGACAGGGAAGGCTTTCTTT CASSISPTGKAFF
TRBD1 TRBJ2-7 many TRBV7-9 TGTGCCAGCACCCCGGACAGGGACTACGAGCAGTACTTC CASTPDRDYEQYF
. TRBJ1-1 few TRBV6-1 TGTGCCAGCACCCTCGCCGGGCGTAACACTGAAGCTTTCTTT CASTLAGRNTEAFF
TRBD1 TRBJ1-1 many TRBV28 TGTGCCAGCAGTTTCCGGGACAGGGGTAGCGCTGAAGCTTTCTTT CASSFRDRGSAEAFF
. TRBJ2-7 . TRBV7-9 TGTGCCAGCAGCTCCAAGGGGGTCTACGAGCAGTACTTC CASSSKGVYEQYF
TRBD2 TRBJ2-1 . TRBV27 TGTGCCAGTAAGACTAGCGGGGGGAGCTCCTACAATGAGCAGTTCTTC CASKTSGGSSYNEQFF
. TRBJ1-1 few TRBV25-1 TGTGCCAGCAGTGGTTGGGGGCGCAACACTGAAGCTTTCTTT CASSGWGRNTEAFF
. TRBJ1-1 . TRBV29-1 TGCAGCGTAACACGGACAGCAACGAACACTGAAGCTTTCTTT CSVTRTATNTEAFF
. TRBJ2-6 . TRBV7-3 TGTGCCAGCAGCGGGACTCACTCTGGGGCCAACGTCCTGACTTTC CASSGTHSGANVLTF
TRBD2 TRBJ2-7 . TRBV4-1 TGCGCCAGCAGCCATAGCGGGAGCGGCTATGAGCAGTACTTC CASSHSGSGYEQYF